This T cell receptor (beta chain) was captured in a study of shared clonotypes between healthy human individuals. This clone was counted once. The CDR3 has 16 residues. Germline loops: CDR1 SGHDN, CDR2 FVKESK. V lost 4 bases and J lost 5; bases outside the gene matches: 11. The protocol was immunoSEQ multiplex PCR, while the TCRdb copy is restricted to in-frame clones and leaves out a portion. The table records 2.3 million or so clones, roughly 93% of them present only once. The rearrangement uses TRBV14 and TRBJ2-3; the match to TRBD2 covers 8 bases. Material for sequencing was naive CD4+ T cells from PBMCs. Described subset: CD45RA+ positively selected. The receptor was isolated from a young man in good health. Some clones in this sample may be carry-over from other donors' samples. The DNA of the CDR3 is TGTGCCAGCAGCCCTGCGGTACTAGCGGTGGGAGATACGCAGTATTTT. Amino acid sequence: CASSPAVLAVGDTQYF.